These 27 T cell receptor beta chains originate from one sample sequenced in a study of blood T cell repertoires in COVID-19 (dated by TCRdb to 2018 to 2020). Library preparation used the immunoSEQ multiplex PCR assay. TCRdb mirrors the immuneACCESS table, restricted to in-frame sequences. Some clones are absent from its copies; in checked studies, under half trace to an unresolved V gene, and the reason for the others is unknown. This sample lists about 36,000 clones; approximately 90% were detected once. The top ten clones comprise roughly 5% of the sample. Sequenced material: peripheral blood. The source is a human donor in a cohort sampled during active COVID-19.

The chain carries TRBV7-2 and TRBJ2-7; a possible D gene is TRBD1 (7 bases). CDR3 size: 14 residues. Trimming pared 3 bases from V and 6 bases from J, leaving 15 bases between. Germline assignment: CDR1 SGHTA and CDR2 FQGNSA. Written as DNA, the CDR3 is TGTGCCAGCAGCTTGGGAGGCACAGGGGTCGAGCAGTACTTC. This sequence encodes CASSLGGTGVEQYF.

V is TRBV28 and J is TRBJ2-6, with a weak D call TRBD1 (6 bases). Germline V gene sequence: CDR1 MDHEN, CDR2 SYDVKM. The V end lost 6 bases, the J end lost 0 bases, and 15 bases lay between the germline ends. The CDR3 runs to 17 residues. The CDR3 protein is CASSHQGQGSGANVLTF. The CDR3 DNA reads TGTGCCAGCAGCCACCAGGGGCAAGGCTCTGGGGCCAACGTCCTGACTTTC. The whole variable domain, filled in from reference TRBV28 and TRBJ2-6, reads DVKVTQSSRYLVKRTGEKVFLECVQDMDHENMFWYRQDPGLGLRLIYFSYDVKMKEKGDIPEGYSVSREKKERFSLILESASTNQTSMYLCASSHQGQGSGANVLTFGAGSRLTVL.

The chain combines TRBV20-1 with TRBJ1-2; D unresolved. Germline CDR1 and CDR2: DFQATT and SNEGSKA (reference sequence). The CDR3 sequence is 11 residues long. The V end lost 3 bases, the J end lost 6 bases, and 8 bases lay between the germline ends. The CDR3 spells CSASEGDGYTF. As DNA, the CDR3 is TGCAGTGCTAGTGAGGGAGATGGCTACACCTTC.

This chain links TRBV18 with TRBJ2-1, with 8 bases aligning to TRBD2. J was trimmed by 5 bases and V by 1 base; bases with no gene match: 1. CDR3 length: 14 amino acids. Germline values: CDR1 KGHSH, CDR2 LQKENI. CDR3 DNA: TGTGCCAGCTCACCACGAGCGGGAGACAATGAGCAGTTCTTC. It yields the protein CASSPRAGDNEQFF.

The chain combines TRBV28 with TRBJ2-7; D possibly corresponds to TRBD1 (6 bases). CDR1 and CDR2 from the germline V gene are MDHEN and SYDVKM. The CDR3 is 14 residues long. Trimming shortened V by 4 bases and J by 1 base, and 11 bases separated the two germline ends. CDR3 loop: CASSSPGHSYEQYF. CDR3 DNA: TGTGCCAGCAGTTCTCCGGGACATTCCTACGAGCAGTACTTC.

This clone was seen a few times. The chain combines TRBV5-5 with TRBJ1-5, with a possible D match to TRBD1 (5 bases). The CDR3 sequence is 14 residues long. V was shortened by 2 bases and J by 4 bases, with 10 bases between the two germline ends. Germline lookup yields CDR1 SGHKS and CDR2 YYEKEE (reference sequence). Here the CDR3 reads CASSLSGGNQPQHF. CDR3 DNA sequence: TGTGCCAGCAGCTTATCGGGGGGAAATCAGCCCCAGCATTTT.

This chain connects TRBV28 to TRBJ2-7, with 12 bases fitting TRBD2. CDR3 length: 16 residues. Germline V gene lookup returns CDR1 MDHEN and CDR2 SYDVKM. With 3 bases clipped from V and 1 base from J, the junction kept 4 bases outside the gene matches. As DNA, the CDR3 is TGTGCCAGCAGTTTTGCGACTAGCGGGGGATCCTACGAGCAGTACTTC. It codes for CASSFATSGGSYEQYF. The full variable domain, its missing parts supplied by reference TRBV28 and TRBJ2-7, is DVKVTQSSRYLVKRTGEKVFLECVQDMDHENMFWYRQDPGLGLRLIYFSYDVKMKEKGDIPEGYSVSREKKERFSLILESASTNQTSMYLCASSFATSGGSYEQYFGPGTRLTVT.

This clone was observed a handful of times. The chain is built from TRBV2 and TRBJ1-5; the D gene is possibly TRBD1 (5 bases). V shed 1 base and J shed 0 bases, with 16 bases lying between them. From germline, CDR1 is SNHLY and CDR2 FYNNEI. CDR3 length equals 18 residues. The CDR3 loop reads CASSEDTGGGYSNQPQHF. Written as DNA, the CDR3 is TGTGCCAGCAGTGAAGATACAGGTGGGGGGTATAGCAATCAGCCCCAGCATTTT. Based on the CDR3 plus reference TRBV2 and TRBJ1-5, the full variable domain is EPEVTQTPSHQVTQMGQEVILRCVPISNHLYFYWYRQILGQKVEFLVSFYNNEISEKSEIFDDQFSVERPDGSNFTLKIRSTKLEDSAMYFCASSEDTGGGYSNQPQHFGDGTRLSIL.

This rearrangement joins TRBV27 to TRBJ1-1; D perhaps matches TRBD1 (5 bases). The V end lost 3 bases, the J end lost 1 base, and 12 bases lay between the germline ends. The CDR3 consists of 15 residues. Germline CDR1 and CDR2: MNHEY and SMNVEV (reference sequence). CDR3 bases: TGTGCCAGCAGTTTCCAGGGCAAGAGGAACACTGAAGCTTTCTTT. It encodes CASSFQGKRNTEAFF.

The gene calls are TRBV6-2 or TRBV6-3 and TRBJ2-1; 10 bases match TRBD1. The V gene's germline CDR1 is MNHEY and CDR2 SVGEGT. This CDR3 comprises 15 residues. With 4 bases clipped from V and 3 bases from J, the junction kept 3 bases outside the gene matches. The CDR3 sequence: CASSWDRGVYNEQFF. CDR3 DNA sequence: TGTGCCAGCAGTTGGGACAGGGGTGTCTACAATGAGCAGTTCTTC.

The J gene is TRBJ2-6, the V gene TRBV19, with 8 bases fitting TRBD2. The V gene's germline CDR1 is LNHDA and CDR2 SQIVND (reference sequence). The junction had 5 bases not matched to a gene; V was cut back by 7 bases and J by 0 bases. The CDR3 runs 16 residues. The DNA for the CDR3 is TGTGCCAGTAAGGCCGGGAGGGGCTCTGGGGCCAACGTCCTGACTTTC. It translates to CASKAGRGSGANVLTF. Full variable domain (outside the CDR3, taken from reference TRBV19 and TRBJ2-6): DGGITQSPKYLFRKEGQNVTLSCEQNLNHDAMYWYRQDPGQGLRLIYYSQIVNDFQKGDIAEGYSVSREKKESFPLTVTSAQKNPTAFYLCASKAGRGSGANVLTFGAGSRLTVL.

This clone occurred once. The rearrangement joins TRBV21-1 to TRBJ2-7; the table's TRBD1 call for D was not verified on the DNA. TRBV21-1 is reported as a pseudogene. The length of the CDR3 is 17 residues. The CDR3 coding sequence is TGTGCCAGCAGCAAAGGTTCGGACCGGACAGGGACCTACGAGCAGTACTTC. It translates to CASSKGSDRTGTYEQYF.

This clone was seen a few times. The rearrangement uses TRBV7-9 and TRBJ2-7; 7 nucleotides align to TRBD2. Unmatched junction bases numbered 6, after V lost 2 bases and J lost 2 bases. This CDR3 has 15 residues. Germline CDR1 reads SEHNR; CDR2 reads FQNEAQ (reference sequence). CDR3 DNA sequence: TGTGCCAGCAGCTTACCATCCAGCGGGGCCTACGAGCAGTACTTC. This encodes CASSLPSSGAYEQYF.

The J gene is TRBJ2-3, the V gene TRBV9, with D unclear. In germline, CDR1 is SGDLS, CDR2 YYNGEE. This CDR3 spans 12 amino acids. The V gene lost 2 bases and the J gene lost 2 bases, with 3 bases spanning the gap. The chain's CDR3 is CASSVLTDTQYF. The CDR3 DNA reads TGTGCCAGCAGCGTCCTCACAGATACGCAGTATTTT.

The chain has TRBV11-2 and TRBJ2-2; 11 nucleotides agree with TRBD1. Germline assignment: CDR1 SGHAT and CDR2 FQNNGV. The CDR3 extends over 13 amino acids. Trimming took 11 bases from V and 4 from J; bases not matched to a gene: 3. The CDR3, as DNA: TGTGCCGGACAGGGGGCGGCCACCGGGGAGCTGTTTTTT. The encoded protein is CAGQGAATGELFF.

This clone came up a few times. This chain uses TRBV5-6 with TRBJ1-5, with a possible D match to TRBD1 (5 bases). The CDR3 consists of 15 residues. V lost 4 bases and J 0 bases, leaving 11 bases between the germline ends. Germline assignment: CDR1 SGHDT and CDR2 YYEEEE. CDR3 protein: CASSQGFYSNQPQHF. The CDR3 nucleotides are TGTGCCAGCAGCCAGGGATTTTATAGCAATCAGCCCCAGCATTTT.

J is TRBJ2-3 and V is TRBV10-3; 11 nucleotides line up with TRBD2. This CDR3 is 15 amino acids long. With 6 bases clipped from V and 2 bases from J, the junction kept 4 bases outside the gene matches. Germline V CDR1 and CDR2: ENHRY, SYGVKD. CDR3 residues: CAISRTSGYTDTQYF. CDR3 coding DNA: TGTGCCATCAGCCGGACTAGCGGGTACACAGATACGCAGTATTTT.

The chain employs TRBV6-5 and TRBJ2-7; 10 positions agree with TRBD1. The CDR3 is 13 amino acids. Per germline, CDR1 MNHEY and CDR2 SVGAGI. V shed 11 bases and J 3 bases; nucleotides not matched to a gene: 7. This CDR3 reads CAARTGGDYEQYF. The CDR3 region has the DNA TGTGCCGCCCGGACAGGGGGGGACTACGAGCAGTACTTC.

V gene TRBV6-6 combines with J gene TRBJ2-7; TRBD2 matches 10 bases. CDR1 and CDR2 (germline): MNHNY, SVGAGI (reference sequence). Trimming removed 6 bases from V and 6 bases from J; junction bases left unmatched: 8. The CDR3 length is 14 residues. The CDR3 region is CASRPSGSRGEQYF. The CDR3, as DNA: TGTGCCAGCAGACCTAGCGGGAGCCGAGGCGAGCAGTACTTC.

V gene TRBV10-3 combines with J gene TRBJ1-2; D is uncertain. Trimming removed 4 bases from V and 0 bases from J, with 6 bases in between. Germline V gives CDR1 ENHRY, CDR2 SYGVKD. This CDR3 is built from 13 residues. Here the CDR3 reads CAISGRANYGYTF. CDR3 DNA sequence: TGTGCCATCAGTGGGAGAGCTAACTATGGCTACACCTTC.

This chain joins TRBV19 and TRBJ2-4, with D possibly TRBD2 on 5 matching bases. The CDR3 sequence is 16 residues long. V dropped 5 bases and J dropped 0 bases, with 14 bases sitting between them. Germline V gene lookup returns CDR1 LNHDA and CDR2 SQIVND (reference sequence). CDR3: CASSSSGSGAKNIQYF. For the CDR3, the DNA is TGTGCCAGTAGTTCTTCGGGGAGCGGAGCCAAAAACATTCAGTACTTC. Filled out from reference TRBV19 and TRBJ2-4, the complete variable domain reads DGGITQSPKYLFRKEGQNVTLSCEQNLNHDAMYWYRQDPGQGLRLIYYSQIVNDFQKGDIAEGYSVSREKKESFPLTVTSAQKNPTAFYLCASSSSGSGAKNIQYFGAGTRLSVL.

This chain joins TRBV5-5 and TRBJ2-2; 15 bases are a match to TRBD2. CDR1 is SGHKS and CDR2 is YYEKEE in the germline V gene (reference sequence). Trimming at V came to 4 bases and at J to 1 base, leaving 2 bases not matched to a gene. The length of the CDR3 is 17 residues. CDR3 nucleotides: TGTGCCAGCAGCATGGGACTAGCGGGAGGGAACACCGGGGAGCTGTTTTTT. It translates to CASSMGLAGGNTGELFF.

The chain carries TRBV4-3 and TRBJ1-2, with no clear D. With 5 bases removed from V and 7 bases from J, the gap between germline ends came to 20 bases. The CDR3 extends over 15 amino acids. Per germline, CDR1 LGHNA and CDR2 YSLEER. The CDR3 DNA follows: TGCGCCAGCAGCTCCAAAGAGACCGGGAATGCTGGCTACACCTTC. Encoded protein: CASSSKETGNAGYTF.

The rearrangement links TRBV27 to TRBJ1-6; 7 positions match TRBD1. The germline CDR1 and CDR2 sequences are MNHEY and SMNVEV (reference sequence). The CDR3 totals 17 residues. J lost 0 bases, V lost 4 bases, and 6 bases had no gene match. The CDR3 DNA reads as TGTGCCAGCAGTTCCCCGGACAGGAGCTCCTATAATTCACCCCTCCACTTT. This encodes CASSSPDRSSYNSPLHF.

The sample holds a few counts of this clone. The junction differs from germline at one of its ends, possibly a read error. The rearrangement joins TRBV6-1 to TRBJ2-2; D is perhaps TRBD2 (5 bases). This CDR3 has 14 residues. CDR1 is MNHNS, CDR2 SASEGT, per germline. The CDR3 is CASGERPNTGELFF. CDR3 DNA: TGTGCCAGCGGTGAGCGGCCTAACACCGGGGAGCTGTTTTTT.

The CDR3 DNA is TGTGCCAGTAGTGGGGGGAGGAGTTATGATGAGCAGTTCTTC. This codes for CASSGGRSYDEQFF. The rearrangement links TRBV19 to TRBJ2-1; possible D gene TRBD2, 6 bases. CDR1 LNHDA and CDR2 SQIVND come from the germline V gene (reference sequence). This CDR3 has 14 amino acids. The V gene lost 5 bases and the J gene lost 8 bases, with 16 bases spanning the gap.

This clone was observed a single time. The chain carries TRBV12-5 and TRBJ2-7, with 8 nucleotides matching TRBD2. CDR3 length: 13 residues. Germline V gives CDR1 LGHNT, CDR2 FRNRAP. V shed 11 bases and J 7 bases; nucleotides not matched to a gene: 13. The CDR3 spells CAGRSGSLKEQYF. The CDR3 nucleotides read TGTGCTGGCCGCAGCGGGAGTCTGAAAGAGCAGTACTTC.